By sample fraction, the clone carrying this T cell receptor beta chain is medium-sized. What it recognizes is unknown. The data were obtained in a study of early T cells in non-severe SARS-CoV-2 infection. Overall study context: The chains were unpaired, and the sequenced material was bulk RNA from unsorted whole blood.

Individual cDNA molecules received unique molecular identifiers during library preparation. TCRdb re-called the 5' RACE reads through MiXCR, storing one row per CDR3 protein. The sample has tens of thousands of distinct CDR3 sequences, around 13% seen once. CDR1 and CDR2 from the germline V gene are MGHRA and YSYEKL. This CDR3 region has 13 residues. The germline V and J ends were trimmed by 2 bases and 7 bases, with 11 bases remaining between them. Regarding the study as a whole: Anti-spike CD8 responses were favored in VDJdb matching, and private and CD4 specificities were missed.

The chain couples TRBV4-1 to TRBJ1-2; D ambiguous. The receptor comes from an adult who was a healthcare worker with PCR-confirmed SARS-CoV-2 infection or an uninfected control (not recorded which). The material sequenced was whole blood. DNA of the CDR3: TGCGCCAGCAGCCAATACCGGGAGACTGGCTACACCTTC. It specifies CASSQYRETGYTF.